Each of the 30 T cell receptor beta chains below was sequenced from the same sample in a study of cytomegalovirus exposure and HLA in healthy donors (TCRdb year 2017). The library came from the immunoSEQ multiplex PCR assay. As stored in TCRdb, this immuneACCESS dataset retains in-frame rearrangements with V and J assigned. A fraction of the clones does not appear; measured against another copy, unresolved V genes explain less than half of the discrepancy, and the remainder lacks a known reason. The sample contains under 400,000 clones, more than 80% of them found a single time. The top ten constitute roughly 0.83% of the sample. Sequenced: PBMCs. The origin of the receptors is a woman under 30 in good health and CMV-seronegative.

V is TRBV7-8 and J is TRBJ2-7, with TRBD1 identical over 10 bases. The germline V gene has CDR1 SGHVS and CDR2 FQNEAQ. V lost 3 bases and J lost 0; bases outside the gene matches: 8. This CDR3 has 17 amino acids. The chain's CDR3 is CASSLTMGQGSSYEQYF. CDR3 DNA sequence: TGTGCCAGCAGCTTGACAATGGGACAGGGGAGCTCCTACGAGCAGTACTTC.

J is TRBJ1-1 and V is TRBV30; no clear D. The CDR3 is made up of 15 amino acids. V lost 5 bases to trimming and J lost 0 bases, with 16 bases between them. Germline CDR1 GTSNPN, CDR2 SVGIG (reference sequence). The CDR3 here is CAWSSTQVMNTEAFF. In DNA, the CDR3 is TGTGCCTGGTCCTCTACCCAAGTTATGAACACTGAAGCTTTCTTT. Full variable domain (missing parts from reference TRBV30 and TRBJ1-1): SQTIHQWPATLVQPVGSPLSLECTVEGTSNPNLYWYRQAAGRGLQLLFYSVGIGQISSEVPQNLSASRPQDRQFILSSKKLLLSDSGFYLCAWSSTQVMNTEAFFGQGTRLTVV.

The J gene is TRBJ1-2, the V gene TRBV27; D is unclear. This CDR3 is built from 15 residues. Looked up from germline, CDR1 is MNHEY and CDR2 is SMNVEV (reference sequence). CDR3 residues: CVTAVFQGNDYGYTF. The CDR3, as DNA: TGTGTCACAGCAGTTTTTCAAGGAAACGACTATGGCTACACCTTC.

The chain links TRBV4-1 to TRBJ1-5; D uncertain. Between the trimmed V and J ends, which lost 2 bases and 4 bases, there was a span of 15 bases. Per germline, CDR1 MGHRA and CDR2 YSYEKL. This CDR3 has 16 residues. The CDR3 DNA is TGCGCCAGCAGCCAACAGAGGAGCCAGAAGAATCAGCCCCAGCATTTT. This translates into CASSQQRSQKNQPQHF.

J is TRBJ2-1 and V is TRBV27; perhaps TRBD1 as D (5 bases). Trimming removed 2 bases at V and 1 base at J, with 12 bases between. The CDR3 length is 16 residues. Germline V gene sequence: CDR1 MNHEY, CDR2 SMNVEV (reference sequence). The CDR3 here is CASSLDSPHSYNEQFF. Here the CDR3 DNA reads TGTGCCAGCAGTTTAGACAGCCCACATTCCTACAATGAGCAGTTCTTC.

The chain links TRBV29-1 to TRBJ1-5; 8 nucleotides align to TRBD1. CDR1 is SQVTM and CDR2 is ANQGSEA in the germline V gene. Losses at the gene ends were 6 bases for V and 3 bases for J; bases not matched to a gene: 4. The CDR3 extends over 13 amino acids. CDR3 in DNA: TGCAGCGTCGGACAGGGCCTCAATCAGCCCCAGCATTTT. As protein: CSVGQGLNQPQHF.

V and J are TRBV7-9 and TRBJ2-2; tentatively, D is TRBD2 (5 bases). Trimming shortened V by 5 bases and J by 3 bases, and 16 bases separated the two germline ends. Germline CDR1 reads SEHNR; CDR2 reads FQNEAQ (reference sequence). This CDR3 comprises 16 residues. CDR3 nucleotide sequence: TGTGCCAGCAGCCCCATCGGCGGGCCATACACCGGGGAGCTGTTTTTT. The encoded protein is CASSPIGGPYTGELFF.

The J gene is TRBJ2-3, the V gene TRBV19; 15 bases match TRBD2. The V gene's germline CDR1 is LNHDA and CDR2 SQIVND (reference sequence). V dropped 9 bases and J dropped 4; count of bases not matched to a gene: 11. CDR3 size: 17 residues. CDR3 region: CASVGTSGGFGADTQYF. CDR3 bases: TGTGCCAGCGTAGGGACTAGCGGGGGGTTTGGCGCAGATACGCAGTATTTT.

This chain uses TRBV18 with TRBJ2-4, with 10 positions matching TRBD2. This CDR3 has 22 residues. The V segment lost 4 bases and the J segment 0 bases; nucleotides outside the gene matches: 21. In germline, CDR1 is KGHSH, CDR2 LQKENI. The CDR3 protein is CASSQLIWGRTSGPVAKNIQYF. The CDR3 DNA reads TGTGCCAGCTCACAGTTAATTTGGGGTCGGACTAGCGGACCTGTAGCCAAAAACATTCAGTACTTC.

This chain connects TRBV9 to TRBJ2-7, with D tentatively TRBD1 (6 bases). V was trimmed by 3 bases and J by 5 bases, leaving 21 bases between them. CDR3 length: 16 residues. From germline, CDR1 is SGDLS and CDR2 YYNGEE. Here the CDR3 DNA reads TGTGCCAGCAGCGGATCGAAAAACACAGGGTACCACGAGCAGTACTTC. It specifies CASSGSKNTGYHEQYF. Full variable domain (missing parts from reference TRBV9 and TRBJ2-7): DSGVTQTPKHLITATGQRVTLRCSPRSGDLSVYWYQQSLDQGLQFLIQYYNGEERAKGNILERFSAQQFPDLHSELNLSSLELGDSALYFCASSGSKNTGYHEQYFGPGTRLTVT.

The V call is TRBV7-3, the J call TRBJ2-1; 9 bases map to TRBD1. The CDR3 runs to 15 residues. V shed 4 bases and J 5 bases; nucleotides not matched to a gene: 6. Germline values: CDR1 SGHTA, CDR2 FQGTGA. The CDR3 loop is CASSSSGQGNNEQFF. The CDR3 nucleotides read TGTGCCAGCAGCTCCTCGGGACAGGGTAACAATGAGCAGTTCTTC.

The chain has TRBV28 and TRBJ1-3; TRBD1 is a possible D gene (6 bases). V gave up 7 bases and J gave up 8 bases, with 18 bases separating them. From germline, CDR1 is MDHEN and CDR2 SYDVKM. The CDR3 runs 14 residues. The CDR3 reads CASTERGFVDTIYF. The DNA of the CDR3 is TGTGCCAGCACCGAAAGGGGGTTTGTAGACACCATATATTTT. Full variable domain (remainder filled in from reference TRBV28 and TRBJ1-3): DVKVTQSSRYLVKRTGEKVFLECVQDMDHENMFWYRQDPGLGLRLIYFSYDVKMKEKGDIPEGYSVSREKKERFSLILESASTNQTSMYLCASTERGFVDTIYFGEGSWLTVV.

The V call is TRBV28, the J call TRBJ1-2; D is uncertain. The CDR3 is 11 amino acids. The V gene's germline CDR1 is MDHEN and CDR2 SYDVKM. V lost 6 bases, J lost 8 bases, and 10 bases lay in between. The CDR3 loop is CASSFSGGYTF. The CDR3 DNA reads as TGTGCCAGCAGCTTTTCGGGGGGCTACACCTTC.

The chain is built from TRBV11-1 and TRBJ2-3; 7 bases are shared with TRBD1. Germline V lookup: CDR1 SGHAT, CDR2 FQDESV (reference sequence). The V and J ends lost 5 bases and 4 bases, in that order; junction bases with no gene match: 9. CDR3 length: 15 residues. In DNA form, the CDR3 reads TGTGCCAGCAGCCTTCGACAGGGACGAGCAGATACGCAGTATTTT. As protein: CASSLRQGRADTQYF.

The chain employs TRBV29-1 and TRBJ1-2; 7 bases fit TRBD1. V was pared by 5 bases and J by 0 bases, with 0 bases of the junction left unmatched. This CDR3 is built from 12 residues. The germline V gene has CDR1 SQVTM and CDR2 ANQGSEA. The CDR3 loop is CSVTGANYGYTF. The DNA of the CDR3 is TGCAGCGTTACAGGGGCTAACTATGGCTACACCTTC.

V gene TRBV11-2 combines with J gene TRBJ2-7; TRBD1 is a possible D gene (5 bases). V shed 3 bases and J shed 2 bases, with 8 bases lying between them. This CDR3 has 13 residues. CDR1 is SGHAT, CDR2 FQNNGV, per germline. In DNA, the CDR3 is TGTGCCAGCAGCTTTACAGGTCCCTACGAGCAGTACTTC. It encodes CASSFTGPYEQYF.

V gene TRBV7-2 combines with J gene TRBJ2-3; a possible D gene is TRBD1 (5 bases). CDR1 is SGHTA and CDR2 is FQGNSA in the germline V gene. The V end was cut by 1 base, the J end by 11 bases, with 13 bases between. This CDR3 is 13 amino acids long. This CDR3 is CASSLVQGTEQYF. The CDR3 DNA reads as TGTGCCAGCAGCTTAGTCCAGGGAACCGAGCAGTATTTT. The full variable domain, with the rest looked up from reference TRBV7-2 and TRBJ2-3, is GAGVSQSPSNKVTEKGKDVELRCDPISGHTALYWYRQSLGQGLEFLIYFQGNSAPDKSGLPSDRFSAERTGGSVSTLTIQRTQQEDSAVYLCASSLVQGTEQYFGPGTRLTVL.

The chain joins TRBV6-5 to TRBJ1-2; the match to TRBD1 covers 10 bases. CDR1 is MNHEY and CDR2 is SVGAGI in the germline V gene. The CDR3 runs to 15 residues. The V gene end was trimmed by 6 bases and the J gene end by 4 bases; junction bases not matched to a gene: 8. CDR3 DNA sequence: TGTGCCAGCAGCCCTCGGACAGGGGGAGTCTATGGCTACACCTTC. Its translation: CASSPRTGGVYGYTF.

The V gene is TRBV5-4, the J gene TRBJ2-5; 9 nucleotides align to TRBD2. CDR3 length equals 14 residues. The V and J ends lost 1 base and 4 bases, in that order; junction bases with no gene match: 2. Germline V gives CDR1 SGHNT, CDR2 YYREEE (reference sequence). Here the CDR3 DNA reads TGTGCCAGCAGCTTGCGGCGGGAGGGAGAGACCCAGTACTTC. It encodes CASSLRREGETQYF. The entire variable domain, with the rest obtained from reference TRBV5-4 and TRBJ2-5, is as follows: ETGVTQSPTHLIKTRGQQVTLRCSSQSGHNTVSWYQQALGQGPQFIFQYYREEENGRGNFPPRFSGLQFPNYSSELNVNALELDDSALYLCASSLRREGETQYFGPGTRLLVL.

This chain joins TRBV28 and TRBJ1-5; 7 bases line up with TRBD1. J was trimmed by 7 bases and V by 5 bases; bases with no gene match: 5. Germline V gene data show CDR1 as MDHEN and CDR2 as SYDVKM. The CDR3 loop spans 13 amino acids. The CDR3 loop is CASSPRGWQPQHF. The CDR3 DNA reads TGTGCCAGCAGTCCCAGGGGGTGGCAGCCCCAGCATTTT.

The chain recombines TRBV2 with TRBJ2-1, with 7 positions matching TRBD2. The CDR3 has 13 residues. The V gene's germline CDR1 is SNHLY and CDR2 FYNNEI. CDR3 residues: CADRLAASPEQFF. CDR3 in DNA: TGTGCAGACCGGCTAGCGGCCTCCCCTGAGCAGTTCTTC.

In its sample, this clone was seen a few times. The V gene is TRBV2, the J gene TRBJ1-5, with no clear D. The CDR3 is 15 amino acids. The V gene lost 1 base and the J gene lost 1 base, with 8 bases spanning the gap. Germline CDR1 and CDR2: SNHLY and FYNNEI. The CDR3 nucleotides are TGTGCCAGCAGTGAAGTCGGGAGGAGCAATCAGCCCCAGCATTTT. The encoded protein is CASSEVGRSNQPQHF.

V and J are TRBV12-2 and TRBJ2-7; no check of the table's D call, TRBD1, against the DNA was made. TRBV12-2 is listed as a pseudogene. The CDR3 consists of 17 residues. CDR3 nucleotide sequence: TGTGCAAGTCGCTTAGGCGAGGGACAGGGGGCTCCAGACGAGCAGTACTTC. Residues: CASRLGEGQGAPDEQYF.

The chain is built from TRBV7-2 and TRBJ2-3, with 14 positions matching TRBD2. V lost 5 bases and J lost 3; bases outside the gene matches: 4. The CDR3 contains 16 residues. In germline, CDR1 is SGHTA, CDR2 FQGNSA. The CDR3, as DNA: TGTGCCAGCAGCAGGGGACTAGCGGGAGATACAGATACGCAGTATTTT. The encoded protein is CASSRGLAGDTDTQYF.

The J gene is TRBJ2-1, the V gene TRBV5-4, with 8 bases matching TRBD2. CDR3 length: 14 amino acids. The germline V gene encodes CDR1 SGHNT and CDR2 YYREEE (reference sequence). Germline trimming cut 2 bases from V and 7 bases from J; bases unmatched to any gene: 5. The CDR3: CASSFPGLENEQFF. The CDR3 DNA reads as TGTGCCAGCAGCTTTCCGGGACTAGAAAATGAGCAGTTCTTC. The full variable domain, its missing parts supplied by reference TRBV5-4 and TRBJ2-1, is ETGVTQSPTHLIKTRGQQVTLRCSSQSGHNTVSWYQQALGQGPQFIFQYYREEENGRGNFPPRFSGLQFPNYSSELNVNALELDDSALYLCASSFPGLENEQFFGPGTRLTVL.

This sequence joins TRBV4-2 and TRBJ2-3, with TRBD1 as a possible D gene (7 bases). V lost 1 base and J lost 4, with 12 bases in between. This CDR3 is built from 15 residues. Germline-derived CDR1 and CDR2 are LGHNA and YNFKEQ. The chain's CDR3 is CASSQGRRGPDTQYF. CDR3 DNA sequence: TGTGCCAGCAGCCAAGGGAGGAGGGGGCCAGATACGCAGTATTTT.

The chain has TRBV5-1 and TRBJ2-7; 12 bases agree with TRBD1. CDR1 and CDR2 (germline): SGHRS, YFSETQ. V lost 1 base to trimming and J lost 6 bases; unmatched junction nucleotides: 11. This CDR3 has 17 amino acids. In nucleotides, the CDR3 is TGCGCCAGCAGCTTGTTTGTAGTGGGGACAGGGGGCGTCGAGCAGTACTTC. The encoded protein is CASSLFVVGTGGVEQYF.

This sequence joins TRBV4-2 and TRBJ1-2; 7 positions match TRBD1. The CDR3 covers 16 residues. The germline V gene has CDR1 LGHNA and CDR2 YNFKEQ. Trimming took 0 bases from V and 4 from J; bases not matched to a gene: 8. CDR3 nucleotide sequence: TGTGCCAGCAGCCAAGAAAGGGACAGCCGAACCTATGGCTACACCTTC. Translation: CASSQERDSRTYGYTF.

The V call is TRBV29-1, the J call TRBJ1-1; weak D call: TRBD1 (6 bases). The V gene lost 4 bases and the J gene lost 1 base, with 16 bases spanning the gap. This CDR3 is built from 15 residues. Germline loops: CDR1 SQVTM, CDR2 ANQGSEA. CDR3 residues: CSVVEQGKPNTEAFF. The DNA of the CDR3 is TGCAGCGTTGTAGAACAGGGCAAACCGAACACTGAAGCTTTCTTT.

The chain uses TRBV2 and TRBJ1-1, with D perhaps TRBD1 (5 bases). The CDR3 has 16 residues. Germline CDR1 reads SNHLY; CDR2 reads FYNNEI. Trimming shortened V by 9 bases and J by 0 bases, and 20 bases separated the two germline ends. The CDR3 DNA reads TGTGCCAGTACCCGGACACCTACCCCGATGAACACTGAAGCTTTCTTT. Amino acids: CASTRTPTPMNTEAFF.